The present TCR beta chain was sequenced within a study of T-cell memory formation after mild COVID-19. Whole-study findings and limits: From day 15 to 85, contracting clones were balanced between CD4 and CD8, whereas later expanders leaned toward CD4+.

TCRdb redid the calling of the 5' RACE reads with MiXCR, one entry per CDR3 protein. This table has around 300,000 distinct CDR3 sequences, roughly a fifth appearing once. This clonotype appeared a few times. The antigen is not known. From germline, CDR1 is SGDLS and CDR2 YYNGEE. V lost 4 bases and J lost 2, with 11 bases in between. The CDR3 length is 14 residues. V and J are TRBV9 and TRBJ2-3; D perhaps matches TRBD2 (5 bases). This sequence was found in a man in his late teens or twenties who had mild COVID-19 (a few samples of this study predate the infection). Cell type and time point are not known. Sequenced material: PBMCs or a T cell subset sorted from them (not recorded which). This CDR3 is CASSPRVFTDTQYF. The CDR3 DNA reads TGTGCCAGCAGCCCGAGGGTCTTCACAGATACGCAGTATTTT.